This T cell receptor (beta chain) was captured in a study of cytomegalovirus exposure and HLA in healthy donors. Study background: About 77 million unique TCRs from HLA-typed donors made up an early data release. Study-level findings and limits: A previous analysis found most TCR beta V segments productive roughly 87% or roughly 30% of the time. A few chains linked to CMV were shown in vitro to be specific for CMV antigens.

Use of 60 Vbeta and 13 Jbeta primers characterized the PCR. Some clones are missing from TCRdb's copy, which holds only in-frame ones; the method was immunoSEQ multiplex PCR. The table lists around 120,000 clones, roughly 80% of them singletons. Looked up from germline, CDR1 is MNHNS and CDR2 is SASEGT. After removal of 0 bases from V and 2 bases from J, the junction contained 0 bases not matched to a gene. The CDR3 runs to 14 residues. With respect to this clone: Antigen unknown.

This TCR was recovered from a woman aged 40 to 50 in good health and CMV-seropositive. The chain employs TRBV6-1 and TRBJ2-5; 7 positions match TRBD2. Sequencing used PBMCs. This chain's CDR3 is CASSEAGGQETQYF. CDR3 in DNA: TGTGCCAGCAGTGAAGCGGGGGGGCAAGAGACCCAGTACTTC.